This T cell receptor (beta chain) was recorded in a study of CD8 T cells in ankylosing spondylitis. Study-level points and caveats: Disease-linked clones were CD8+ and relatively rare in peripheral blood. Apparently characteristic of ankylosing spondylitis blood was a TCR beta motif (fewer than ten highly homologous variants). Reactive arthritis synovial fluid and blood were previously reported to contain some motif variants. The study looked at matched synovial fluid samples from ankylosing spondylitis patients. Disease-linked clones were reported to be significantly enriched there.

This clonotype appeared a few times. As yet, its antigen is unknown. Germline lookup yields CDR1 SGHRS and CDR2 YFSETQ. Losses at the gene ends were 4 bases for V and 3 bases for J; bases not matched to a gene: 10. The CDR3 length is 15 residues. Making the TCR beta libraries involved quantitative 5'-RACE with molecular barcodes. TCRdb analysed the 5' RACE reads with MiXCR anew, one entry per CDR3 protein. The table shows over 700,000 distinct CDR3 sequences, with about 20% occurring only once. The TCR originated in a male donor with ankylosing spondylitis. The chain carries TRBV5-1 and TRBJ2-7; TRBD2 matches 7 bases. Material: blood, either unsorted or a sorted T cell fraction (not recorded which). The CDR3 loop is CASSPGHRGDYEQYF. The CDR3, as DNA: TGCGCCAGCAGCCCCGGCCACCGGGGGGACTACGAGCAGTACTTC. The variable domain in full, with the rest retrieved from reference TRBV5-1 and TRBJ2-7, is KAGVTQTPRYLIKTRGQQVTLSCSPISGHRSVSWYQQTPGQGLQFLFEYFSETQRNKGNFPGRFSGRQFSNSRSEMNVSTLELGDSALYLCASSPGHRGDYEQYFGPGTRLTVT.